The entry below describes one T cell receptor beta chain. The record originates from a study of tumor-infiltrating lymphocytes in oesophageal squamous cell carcinoma. The CDR3 sequence is 16 residues long. With 6 bases clipped from V and 7 bases from J, the junction kept 12 bases outside the gene matches. Germline CDR1 and CDR2: MNHNS and SASEGT. Each CDR3 protein is one row after TCRdb ran MiXCR on the PCR reads. The sample yields fewer than 20,000 distinct CDR3 sequences, roughly half seen once. V usage is TRBV6-1 and J usage is TRBJ2-2, with 9 bases aligning to TRBD1. The TCR comes from a female donor with esophageal squamous cell carcinoma. Source material: esophageal tumor tissue. The CDR3, as DNA: TGTGCCAGCAGCCTATCCGGGACAGGGCTTGGCGGGGAGCTGTTTTTT. Translation gives CASSLSGTGLGGELFF.